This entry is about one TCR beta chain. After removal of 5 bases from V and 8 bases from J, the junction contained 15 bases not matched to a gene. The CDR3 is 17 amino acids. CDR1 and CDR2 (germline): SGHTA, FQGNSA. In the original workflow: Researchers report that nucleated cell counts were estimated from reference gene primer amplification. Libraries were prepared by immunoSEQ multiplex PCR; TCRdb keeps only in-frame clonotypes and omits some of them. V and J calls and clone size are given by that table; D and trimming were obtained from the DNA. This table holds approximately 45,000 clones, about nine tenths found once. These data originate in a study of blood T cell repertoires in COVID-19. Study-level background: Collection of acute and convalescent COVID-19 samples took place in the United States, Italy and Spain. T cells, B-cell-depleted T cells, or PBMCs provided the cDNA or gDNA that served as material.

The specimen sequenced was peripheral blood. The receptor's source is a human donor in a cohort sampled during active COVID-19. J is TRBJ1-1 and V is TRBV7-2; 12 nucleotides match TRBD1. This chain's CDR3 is CASSTGTGGGLTREAFF. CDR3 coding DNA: TGTGCCAGCAGCACCGGGACAGGGGGCGGCCTAACACGAGAAGCTTTCTTT.